Shown below are 9 T cell receptor beta chains from a single sample sequenced in a study of CD4 T cells in relation to SARS-CoV-2 and coronaviruses. Before the COVID-19 pandemic, during about 2010-2019, CD4+ T cells were taken from unexposed donors. Produced via immunoSEQ multiplex PCR; TCRdb's table is partial and in-frame only. The sample yields 65,000 or so clones, 80% to 90% seen once. The sample was memory CD4+ T cells from PBMCs. Every receptor here comes from a human donor in good health.

The J gene is TRBJ1-1, the V gene TRBV7-2; possibly TRBD1 for D (6 bases). The length of the CDR3 is 13 residues. CDR1 SGHTA and CDR2 FQGNSA come from the germline V gene. V lost 4 bases and J 6 bases, leaving 12 bases between the germline ends. In DNA form, the CDR3 reads TGTGCCAGCAGCTCAGACAGGAGAGCTGAAGCTTTCTTT. It translates to CASSSDRRAEAFF.

This clone was found once. The chain carries TRBV15 and TRBJ1-2; D call uncertain. Trimming pared 4 bases from V and 4 bases from J, leaving 7 bases between. CDR3 length: 12 residues. CDR1 LNHNV and CDR2 YYDKDF come from the germline V gene (reference sequence). Here the CDR3 DNA reads TGTGCCACCAGCACCAGTTCCTATGGCTACACCTTC. It specifies CATSTSSYGYTF.

Of note for this clone: A read error may produce the germline difference seen at one junction end. The rearrangement links TRBV18 to TRBJ1-3; TRBD1 matches 8 bases. The germline CDR1 and CDR2 sequences are KGHSH and LQKENI. The CDR3 runs 14 residues. CDR3 sequence reads: CASSPQGDGNTIYF. CDR3 nucleotides: TGTGCCAGCTCCCCACAGGGGGACGGAAACACCATATATTTT.

The chain links TRBV5-1 to TRBJ1-3, with a possible D match to TRBD1 (5 bases). Trimming shortened V by 4 bases and J by 2 bases, and 13 bases separated the two germline ends. The CDR3 has 15 amino acids. Germline loops: CDR1 SGHRS, CDR2 YFSETQ. CDR3 sequence reads: CASSPGRLTGNTIYF. As DNA, the CDR3 is TGCGCCAGCAGCCCGGGACGCTTAACTGGAAACACCATATATTTT.

The chain joins TRBV6-5 to TRBJ1-6; D may be TRBD1 (6 bases). Trimming left V 6 bases short and J 5 bases short, with 14 bases between. The germline V gene encodes CDR1 MNHEY and CDR2 SVGAGI. This CDR3 is 15 amino acids long. CDR3 sequence (DNA): TGTGCCAGCAGCCGAGACAGGCCTAATAATTCACCCCTCCACTTT. Its translation is CASSRDRPNNSPLHF.

The chain couples TRBV3-1 (or the pseudogene TRBV3-2) to TRBJ2-3, with D possibly being TRBD2 (5 bases). CDR1 LGHDT and CDR2 YNNKEL come from the germline V gene (reference sequence). The germline V and J ends were trimmed by 2 bases and 4 bases, with 10 bases remaining between them. The CDR3 is 14 amino acids. CDR3 bases: TGTGCCAGCAGCCAAAGGCTAGCCCCAGATACGCAGTATTTT. This codes for CASSQRLAPDTQYF.

V is TRBV6-2 or TRBV6-3 and J is TRBJ2-1; 12 bases are shared with TRBD2. Germline-derived CDR1 and CDR2 are MNHEY and SVGEGT. The V segment lost 6 bases and the J segment 2 bases; nucleotides outside the gene matches: 2. This CDR3 contains 15 residues. The CDR3 spells CASSRLAGAYNEQFF. The DNA of the CDR3 is TGTGCCAGCAGCCGACTAGCGGGGGCCTACAATGAGCAGTTCTTC.

The chain recombines TRBV14 with TRBJ2-1; possibly TRBD1 for D (5 bases). The ends were cut back, 4 bases at V and 9 bases at J, with 13 bases in the middle. In germline, CDR1 is SGHDN, CDR2 FVKESK. This CDR3 is built from 13 residues. CDR3 sequence: CASSRTTSGEQFF. The DNA of the CDR3 is TGTGCCAGCAGCCGGACAACTTCGGGTGAGCAGTTCTTC.

The chain carries TRBV6-5 and TRBJ2-5, with 9 bases fitting TRBD2. Per germline, CDR1 MNHEY and CDR2 SVGAGI. J was trimmed by 5 bases and V by 7 bases; bases with no gene match: 11. The CDR3 consists of 15 residues. CDR3 sequence reads: CASKASGIISETQYF. The CDR3 DNA is TGTGCCAGCAAGGCTAGCGGGATAATCTCGGAGACCCAGTACTTC.